The rows below give T cell receptor beta chains drawn from one sample of a study of metastatic and nonmetastatic thyroid tumors. TCRdb redid the clone calls on the PCR reads using MiXCR. This sample has roughly 14,000 clones, with about 32% found just once. Source material: tumor tissue. These receptors were obtained from a male donor with papillary thyroid cancer or a benign thyroid nodule (not recorded which). Some clones in this sample may be carry-over from other donors' samples. CDR3s include the opening cysteine and the closing phenylalanine or tryptophan.

TRBJ2-2	TRBV2	CASRRLVRNTGELFF
TRBJ1-5	TRBV20-1	CSARDLTSNQPQHF
TRBJ1-1	TRBV29-1	CSAKNTEAFF
TRBJ2-1	TRBV2	CAIGEDGVGEQFF
TRBJ1-1	TRBV18	CASSRPGGTEAFF
TRBJ1-3	TRBV30	CAWSVNSGNTIYF
TRBJ1-4	TRBV29-1	CSVVGGQYGEKLFF
TRBJ2-1	TRBV3-1	CASSRLAGGYEQFF
TRBJ2-7	TRBV20-1	CSASRQGNSDEQYF
TRBJ2-1	TRBV29-1	CRVEPEGSYNEQFF
TRBJ2-7	TRBV4-1	CDSSQDSIRDYEQYF
TRBJ2-1	TRBV7-9	CASSLGSWYNEQFF
TRBJ2-2	TRBV15	CATSRAGVTGELFF
TRBJ2-3	TRBV12-3/TRBV12-4	CASSPGIAGEDTQYF
TRBJ1-4	TRBV7-8	CASSLDNNEKLFF
TRBJ2-2	TRBV11-1	CASSGRTSGGYTGELFF
TRBJ1-2	TRBV28	CASSPYARTAYGYTF
TRBJ2-1	TRBV7-9	CASSWTGNNDQFF
TRBJ2-1	TRBV5-1	CASRSGLVESEQFF
TRBJ1-2	TRBV11-2	CASSPPGQIYGYTF
TRBJ2-2	TRBV27	CAGRVGTSYTGELFF
TRBJ1-3	TRBV7-2	CASSLPDSGNTIYF
TRBJ2-1	TRBV7-3	CASSKDLRDEQFF
TRBJ2-7	TRBV6-1	CAILAASSYEQYF
TRBJ2-5	TRBV18	CASSHQTSALIGRETQYF
TRBJ1-1	TRBV5-1	CASSLGGDTEAFF
TRBJ2-4	TRBV3-1	CASSQEAGTGEAGAKNIQYF
TRBJ2-7	TRBV29-1	CSFISVEWNEQYF
TRBJ2-1	TRBV6-2/TRBV6-3	CASSYSFGAYNEQFF
TRBJ2-2	TRBV2	CASRRVPQDTGELFF
TRBJ2-1	TRBV6-1	CASSWTVGNEQFF
TRBJ1-2	TRBV29-1	CSVESTPYGYTF
TRBJ2-7	TRBV30	CAWSVCRGQLYEQYF
TRBJ1-1	TRBV19	CASSTVTENTEAFF
TRBJ2-7	TRBV5-1	CASSLMRDVYEQYF
TRBJ2-1	TRBV19	CASRERGANNEQFF
TRBJ1-2	TRBV29-1	CSVEDRTRTYGYTF
TRBJ2-7	TRBV7-9	CASSLPGYSYEQYF
TRBJ1-4	TRBV6-1	CASRGRDRNNEKLFF
TRBJ1-5	TRBV20-1	CSARGTYSGINQPQHF
TRBJ2-2	TRBV6-2/TRBV6-3	CASSYSRGTSGRGGTGELFF
TRBJ1-1	TRBV27	CASSLKGNTEAFF
TRBJ2-7	TRBV28	CASRLTTGTVDEQYF
TRBJ2-7	TRBV20-1	CSASQGGFYEQYF